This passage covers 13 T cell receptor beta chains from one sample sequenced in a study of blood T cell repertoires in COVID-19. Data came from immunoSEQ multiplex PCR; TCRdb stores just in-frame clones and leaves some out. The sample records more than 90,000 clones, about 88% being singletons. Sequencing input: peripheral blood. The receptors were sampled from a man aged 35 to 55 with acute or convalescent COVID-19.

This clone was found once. CDR3 amino acids: CASSGGTGSEQYF. The CDR3 DNA reads as TGTGCCAGCAGCGGTGGGACAGGGAGCGAGCAGTACTTC. The chain uses TRBV9 and TRBJ2-7; 9 nucleotides match TRBD1. Germline assignment: CDR1 SGDLS and CDR2 YYNGEE. CDR3 length: 13 residues. V dropped 3 bases and J dropped 6; count of bases not matched to a gene: 4. The whole variable domain, remainder taken from reference TRBV9 and TRBJ2-7, is DSGVTQTPKHLITATGQRVTLRCSPRSGDLSVYWYQQSLDQGLQFLIQYYNGEERAKGNILERFSAQQFPDLHSELNLSSLELGDSALYFCASSGGTGSEQYFGPGTRLTVT.

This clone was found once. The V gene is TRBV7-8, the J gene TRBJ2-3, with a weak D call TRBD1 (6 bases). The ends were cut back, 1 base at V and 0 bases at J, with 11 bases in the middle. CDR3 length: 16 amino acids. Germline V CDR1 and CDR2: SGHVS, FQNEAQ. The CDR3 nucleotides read TGTGCCAGCAGCTTAGTGGGACACATAAGCACAGATACGCAGTATTTT. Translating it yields CASSLVGHISTDTQYF. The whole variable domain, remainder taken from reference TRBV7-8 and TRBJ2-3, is GAGVSQSPRYKVAKRGQDVALRCDPISGHVSLFWYQQALGQGPEFLTYFQNEAQLDKSGLPSDRFFAERPEGSVSTLKIQRTQQEDSAVYLCASSLVGHISTDTQYFGPGTRLTVL.

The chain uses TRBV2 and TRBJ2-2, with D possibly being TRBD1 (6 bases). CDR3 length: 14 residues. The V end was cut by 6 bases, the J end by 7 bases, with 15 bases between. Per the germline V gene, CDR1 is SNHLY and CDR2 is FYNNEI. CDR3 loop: CASRPLGANGELFF. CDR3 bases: TGTGCCAGCAGACCCTTGGGGGCTAACGGGGAGCTGTTTTTT. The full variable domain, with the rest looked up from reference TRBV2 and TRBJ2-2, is EPEVTQTPSHQVTQMGQEVILRCVPISNHLYFYWYRQILGQKVEFLVSFYNNEISEKSEIFDDQFSVERPDGSNFTLKIRSTKLEDSAMYFCASRPLGANGELFFGEGSRLTVL.

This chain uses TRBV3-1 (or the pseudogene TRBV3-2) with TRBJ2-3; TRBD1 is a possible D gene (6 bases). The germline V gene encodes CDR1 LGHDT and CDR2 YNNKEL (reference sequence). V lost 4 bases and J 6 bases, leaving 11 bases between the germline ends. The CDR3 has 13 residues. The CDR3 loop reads CASSRLGADTQYF. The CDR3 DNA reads TGTGCCAGCAGCCGTTTGGGGGCGGATACGCAGTATTTT.

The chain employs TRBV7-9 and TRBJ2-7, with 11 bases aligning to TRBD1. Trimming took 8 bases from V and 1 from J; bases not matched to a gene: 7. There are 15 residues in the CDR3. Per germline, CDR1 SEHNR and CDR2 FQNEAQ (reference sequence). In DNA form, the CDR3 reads TGTGCCAGCGGATACGGGACAGGGGGATCCTACGAGCAGTACTTC. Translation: CASGYGTGGSYEQYF.

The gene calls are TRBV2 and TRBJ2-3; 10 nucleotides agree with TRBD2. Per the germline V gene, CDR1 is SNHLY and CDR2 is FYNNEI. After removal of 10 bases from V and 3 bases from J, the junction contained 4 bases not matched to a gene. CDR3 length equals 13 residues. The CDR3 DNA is TGTGCCACCCCTAGCGGGGGAACAGATACGCAGTATTTT. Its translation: CATPSGGTDTQYF.

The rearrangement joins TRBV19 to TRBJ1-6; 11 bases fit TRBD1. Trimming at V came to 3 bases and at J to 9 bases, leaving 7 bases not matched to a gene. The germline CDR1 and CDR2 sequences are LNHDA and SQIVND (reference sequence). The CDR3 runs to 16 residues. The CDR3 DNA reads TGTGCCAGTAGTATGTCGGGACAGGGGGACGGTTCACCCCTCCACTTT. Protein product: CASSMSGQGDGSPLHF.

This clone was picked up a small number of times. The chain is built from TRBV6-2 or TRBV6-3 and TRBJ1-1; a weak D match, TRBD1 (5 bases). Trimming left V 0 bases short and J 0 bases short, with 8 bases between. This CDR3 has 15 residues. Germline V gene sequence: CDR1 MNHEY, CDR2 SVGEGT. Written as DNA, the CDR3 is TGTGCCAGCAGTTACTCGCGGGGACTGAACACTGAAGCTTTCTTT. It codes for CASSYSRGLNTEAFF.

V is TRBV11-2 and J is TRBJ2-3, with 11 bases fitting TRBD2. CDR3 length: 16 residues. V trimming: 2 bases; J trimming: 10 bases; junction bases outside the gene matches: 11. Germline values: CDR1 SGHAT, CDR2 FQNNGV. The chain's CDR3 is CASSLQGASGGSSQYF. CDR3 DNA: TGTGCCAGCAGCTTACAAGGGGCTAGCGGGGGGTCGTCGCAGTATTTT.

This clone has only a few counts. Here the CDR3 reads CASWPGGGGANEQFF. For the CDR3, the DNA is TGTGCCAGCTGGCCGGGCGGAGGGGGCGCGAATGAGCAGTTCTTC. V is TRBV27 and J is TRBJ2-1; possible D gene TRBD1, 7 bases. The germline gives CDR1 MNHEY, CDR2 SMNVEV (reference sequence). Trimming pared 8 bases from V and 7 bases from J, leaving 21 bases between. CDR3 size: 15 residues.

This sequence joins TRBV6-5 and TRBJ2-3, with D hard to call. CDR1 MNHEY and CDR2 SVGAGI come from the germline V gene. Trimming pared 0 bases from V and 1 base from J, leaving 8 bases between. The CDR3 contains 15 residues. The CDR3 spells CASSYSWAGTDTQYF. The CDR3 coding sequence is TGTGCCAGCAGTTACTCTTGGGCAGGCACAGATACGCAGTATTTT.

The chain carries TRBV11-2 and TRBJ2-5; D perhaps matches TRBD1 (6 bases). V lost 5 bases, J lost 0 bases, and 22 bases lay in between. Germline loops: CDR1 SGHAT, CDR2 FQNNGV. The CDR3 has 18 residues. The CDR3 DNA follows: TGTGCCAGCAGCCTCCGAGGTCCGGGACACCGGTACCAAGAGACCCAGTACTTC. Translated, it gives CASSLRGPGHRYQETQYF. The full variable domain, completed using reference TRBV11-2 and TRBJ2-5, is EAGVAQSPRYKIIEKRQSVAFWCNPISGHATLYWYQQILGQGPKLLIQFQNNGVVDDSQLPKDRFSAERLKGVDSTLKIQPAKLEDSAVYLCASSLRGPGHRYQETQYFGPGTRLLVL.

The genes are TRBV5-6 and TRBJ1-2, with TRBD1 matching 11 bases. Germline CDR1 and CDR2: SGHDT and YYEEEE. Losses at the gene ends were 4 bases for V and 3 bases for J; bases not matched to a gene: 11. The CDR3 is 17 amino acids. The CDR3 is CASSPLGQGAFYYGYTF. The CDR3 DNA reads TGTGCCAGCAGCCCGTTAGGACAGGGGGCTTTTTACTATGGCTACACCTTC.